The clone carrying this TCR beta chain was seen only a few times. The antigen is not known. This sample stems from a study of blood T cells in healthy people across ages. The CDR3 covers 14 residues. Germline V gene data show CDR1 as MNHEY and CDR2 as SMNVEV (reference sequence). Trimming pared 5 bases from V and 5 bases from J, leaving 15 bases between. Findings and limits, study-wide: Naive T cell percentage showed a strong correlation with the diversity of TCR beta. Higher diversity and more naive CD4+ cells were features of long-lived donors, compared to aged donors.

Sample-barcoded 5' priming and a J-beta primer mix drove a second PCR of about 6 to 12 cycles. TCRdb used MiXCR to reprocess the 5' RACE reads, holding one entry per CDR3 protein. The sample lists about 650,000 distinct CDR3 sequences, roughly 32% occurring once. The sequence was collected from a woman older than 75 in good health. Sequencing was carried out using blood. The chain carries TRBV27 and TRBJ1-2; perhaps TRBD1 as D (6 bases). The CDR3, as DNA: TGTGCCAGCAGTCGGGCAGGGGACAAGTATGGCTACACCTTC. It translates to CASSRAGDKYGYTF.